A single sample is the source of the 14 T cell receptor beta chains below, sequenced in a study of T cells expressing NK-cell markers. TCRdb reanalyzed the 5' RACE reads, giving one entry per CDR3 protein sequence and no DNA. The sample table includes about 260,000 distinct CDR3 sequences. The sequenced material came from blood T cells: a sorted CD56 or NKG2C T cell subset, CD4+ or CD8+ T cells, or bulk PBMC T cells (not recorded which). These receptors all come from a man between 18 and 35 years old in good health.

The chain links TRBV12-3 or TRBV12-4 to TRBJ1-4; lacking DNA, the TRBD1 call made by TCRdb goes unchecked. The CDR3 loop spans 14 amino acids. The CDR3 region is CASSLLGQSEKLFF.

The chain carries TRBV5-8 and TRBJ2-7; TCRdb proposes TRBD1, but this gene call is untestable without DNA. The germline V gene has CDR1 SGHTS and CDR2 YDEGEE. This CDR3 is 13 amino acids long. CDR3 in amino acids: CASSPGGNYEQYF.

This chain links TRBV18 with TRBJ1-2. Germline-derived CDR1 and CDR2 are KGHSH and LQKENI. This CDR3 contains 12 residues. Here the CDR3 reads CASSPPGFGYTF.

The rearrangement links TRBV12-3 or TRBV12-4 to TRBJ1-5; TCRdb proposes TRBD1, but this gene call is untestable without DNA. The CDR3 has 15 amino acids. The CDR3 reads CASRADRGGNQPQHF.

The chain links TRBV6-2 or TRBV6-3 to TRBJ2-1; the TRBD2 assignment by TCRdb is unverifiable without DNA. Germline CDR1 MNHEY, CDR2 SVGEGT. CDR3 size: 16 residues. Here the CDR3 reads CASMGGRAVLYNEQFF.

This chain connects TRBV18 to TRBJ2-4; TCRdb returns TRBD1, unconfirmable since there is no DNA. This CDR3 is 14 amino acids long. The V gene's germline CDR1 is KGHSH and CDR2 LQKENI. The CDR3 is CASSPRTTPGDQYF.

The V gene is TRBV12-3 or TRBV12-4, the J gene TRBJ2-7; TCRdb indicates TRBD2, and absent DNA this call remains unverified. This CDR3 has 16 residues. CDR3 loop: CASTKGWAGISYEQYF.

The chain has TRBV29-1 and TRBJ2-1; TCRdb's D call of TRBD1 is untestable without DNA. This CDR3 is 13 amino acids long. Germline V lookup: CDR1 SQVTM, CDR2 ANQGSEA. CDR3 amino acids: CSVYSGGANEQFF.

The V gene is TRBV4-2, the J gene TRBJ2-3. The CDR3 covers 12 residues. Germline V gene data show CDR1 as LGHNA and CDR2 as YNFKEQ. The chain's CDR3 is CASSKSADTQYF.

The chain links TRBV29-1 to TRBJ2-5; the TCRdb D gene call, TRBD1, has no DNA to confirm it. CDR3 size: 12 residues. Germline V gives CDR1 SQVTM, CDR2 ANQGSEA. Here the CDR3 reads CSVGTKLGTQYF. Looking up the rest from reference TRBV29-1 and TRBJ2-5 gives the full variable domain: SAVISQKPSRDICQRGTSLTIQCQVDSQVTMMFWYRQQPGQSLTLIATANQGSEATYESGFVIDKFPISRPNLTFSTLTVSNMSPEDSSIYLCSVGTKLGTQYFGPGTRLLVL.

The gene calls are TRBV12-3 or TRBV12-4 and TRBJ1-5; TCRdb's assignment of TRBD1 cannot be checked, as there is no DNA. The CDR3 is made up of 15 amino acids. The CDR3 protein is CASSLWTGADQPQHF.

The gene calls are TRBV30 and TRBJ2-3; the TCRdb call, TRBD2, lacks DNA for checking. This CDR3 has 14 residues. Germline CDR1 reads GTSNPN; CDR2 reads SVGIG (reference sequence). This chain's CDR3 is CAWSSREPTDTQYF.

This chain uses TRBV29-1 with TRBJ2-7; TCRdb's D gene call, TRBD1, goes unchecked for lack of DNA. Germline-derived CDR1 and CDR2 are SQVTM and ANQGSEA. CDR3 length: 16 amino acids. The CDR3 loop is CSVRSTRNRLRGEQYF.

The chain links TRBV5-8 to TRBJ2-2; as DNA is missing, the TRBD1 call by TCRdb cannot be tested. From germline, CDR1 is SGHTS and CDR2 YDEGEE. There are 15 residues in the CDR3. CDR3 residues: CASSLRTASTGELFF.